This is a list of T cell receptor beta chains from one sample in a study of CD8 T cells in ankylosing spondylitis. Using its own MiXCR run on the 5' RACE reads, TCRdb lists one record per CDR3 protein. The sample records fewer than 450,000 distinct CDR3 sequences, 15% to 20% being singletons. Source material: blood, either unsorted or a sorted T cell fraction (not recorded which). These receptors were collected from a male donor with ankylosing spondylitis. The CDR3 runs from the conserved cysteine through the conserved F or W. The order of the fields is V gene, D gene, J gene, clone size, CDR3 protein, CDR3 DNA. A D gene is named only where the DNA matches it firmly. Expanded clones get a size class; other rows say once, few or many, or leave the size out.

v_gene: TRBV12-3/TRBV12-4; d_gene: NA; j_gene: TRBJ1-2; abundance: few; CDR3aa: CAVGQNGDGYTF; CDR3nt: TGTGCAGTTGGGCAGAACGGGGATGGCTACACCTTC
v_gene: TRBV7-3; d_gene: NA; j_gene: TRBJ2-3; abundance: NA; CDR3aa: CASSLTRGGHTDTQYF; CDR3nt: TGTGCCAGCAGCTTAACGAGGGGGGGCCATACAGATACGCAGTATTTT
v_gene: TRBV6-1; d_gene: NA; j_gene: TRBJ1-1; abundance: few; CDR3aa: CASSDPTGNTEAFF; CDR3nt: TGTGCCAGCAGTGACCCGACAGGGAACACTGAAGCTTTCTTT
v_gene: TRBV11-2; d_gene: NA; j_gene: TRBJ2-5; abundance: few; CDR3aa: CASSLESTARETQYF; CDR3nt: TGTGCCAGCAGCTTAGAATCAACGGCACGAGAGACCCAGTACTTC
v_gene: TRBV7-3; d_gene: TRBD1; j_gene: TRBJ2-7; abundance: NA; CDR3aa: CASSPGPDRASEQYF; CDR3nt: TGTGCCAGCAGCCCAGGCCCGGACAGGGCCTCCGAGCAGTACTTC
v_gene: TRBV21-1; d_gene: NA; j_gene: TRBJ2-7; abundance: NA; CDR3aa: CASSKEGKRRLYEQYF; CDR3nt: TGTGCCAGCAGCAAAGAAGGCAAGCGGAGGCTTTACGAGCAGTACTTC
v_gene: TRBV12-3/TRBV12-4; d_gene: TRBD1; j_gene: TRBJ1-4; abundance: few; CDR3aa: CASRLRDSNNEKLFF; CDR3nt: TGTGCCAGCAGGCTTCGGGACAGCAATAATGAAAAACTGTTTTTT
v_gene: TRBV5-5; d_gene: NA; j_gene: TRBJ1-2; abundance: few; CDR3aa: CASSITPQGRIYGYTF; CDR3nt: TGTGCCAGCAGCATAACTCCTCAAGGACGGATCTATGGCTACACCTTC
v_gene: TRBV4-2; d_gene: NA; j_gene: TRBJ2-5; abundance: NA; CDR3aa: CASSQEGAGQETQYF; CDR3nt: TGTGCCAGCAGCCAAGAGGGGGCGGGGCAAGAGACCCAGTACTTC
v_gene: TRBV20-1; d_gene: TRBD1; j_gene: TRBJ1-1; abundance: NA; CDR3aa: CSARGGQGGVGTEAFF; CDR3nt: TGCAGTGCTAGGGGGGGACAGGGAGGGGTTGGGACTGAAGCTTTCTTT
v_gene: TRBV12-3/TRBV12-4; d_gene: NA; j_gene: TRBJ2-7; abundance: few; CDR3aa: CATKRGGVTEQYF; CDR3nt: TGTGCCACTAAAAGAGGGGGAGTTACCGAGCAGTACTTC
v_gene: TRBV18; d_gene: NA; j_gene: TRBJ2-7; abundance: NA; CDR3aa: CASSSKEAGEQYF; CDR3nt: TGTGCCAGCTCGTCTAAGGAGGCGGGGGAGCAGTACTTC
v_gene: TRBV5-1; d_gene: NA; j_gene: TRBJ2-1; abundance: NA; CDR3aa: CASSVDLLASSYNEQFF; CDR3nt: TGCGCCAGCAGCGTCGACCTACTAGCTAGCTCCTACAATGAGCAGTTCTTC
v_gene: TRBV29-1; d_gene: NA; j_gene: TRBJ1-1; abundance: many; CDR3aa: CSYREGGTEAFF; CDR3nt: TGCAGCTACAGGGAGGGGGGCACTGAAGCTTTCTTT
v_gene: TRBV5-6; d_gene: NA; j_gene: TRBJ2-1; abundance: few; CDR3aa: CASRRGPRDEQFF; CDR3nt: TGTGCCAGCAGGAGGGGCCCGCGGGATGAGCAGTTCTTC
v_gene: TRBV20-1; d_gene: NA; j_gene: TRBJ2-3; abundance: few; CDR3aa: CSARDWTGRGGSFNTQYF; CDR3nt: TGCAGTGCTAGAGATTGGACAGGTCGAGGGGGGTCATTTAATACGCAGTATTTT
v_gene: TRBV7-2; d_gene: TRBD2; j_gene: TRBJ2-3; abundance: few; CDR3aa: CASSLGAGGPDTQYF; CDR3nt: TGTGCCAGCAGCTTGGGAGCGGGGGGTCCAGATACGCAGTATTTT
v_gene: TRBV6-1; d_gene: TRBD2; j_gene: TRBJ2-7; abundance: many; CDR3aa: CASSPPGLAGASYEQYF; CDR3nt: TGTGCCAGCAGCCCTCCGGGACTAGCGGGAGCCTCCTACGAGCAGTACTTC
v_gene: TRBV6-2/TRBV6-3; d_gene: NA; j_gene: TRBJ2-1; abundance: NA; CDR3aa: CASTQGLASYNEQFF; CDR3nt: TGTGCCAGCACCCAGGGACTCGCCTCCTACAATGAGCAGTTCTTC
v_gene: TRBV11-2; d_gene: NA; j_gene: TRBJ1-1; abundance: NA; CDR3aa: CASSLKAMGEAFF; CDR3nt: TGTGCCAGCAGCTTAAAGGCGATGGGTGAAGCTTTCTTT
v_gene: TRBV5-1; d_gene: TRBD2; j_gene: TRBJ2-5; abundance: NA; CDR3aa: CASSIGLAGVRSLETQYF; CDR3nt: TGCGCCAGCAGCATCGGACTAGCGGGAGTCCGGTCGCTGGAGACCCAGTACTTC
v_gene: TRBV19; d_gene: NA; j_gene: TRBJ1-1; abundance: NA; CDR3aa: CACNDRANTEAFF; CDR3nt: TGTGCCTGCAATGACAGAGCGAACACTGAAGCTTTCTTT
v_gene: TRBV7-2; d_gene: TRBD2; j_gene: TRBJ2-7; abundance: NA; CDR3aa: CASSLQVGGSYEQYF; CDR3nt: TGTGCCAGCAGCTTACAGGTGGGAGGGTCCTACGAGCAGTACTTC
v_gene: TRBV15; d_gene: NA; j_gene: TRBJ1-2; abundance: few; CDR3aa: CATSGGSHYGYTF; CDR3nt: TGTGCCACCAGCGGGGGATCTCACTATGGCTACACCTTC
v_gene: TRBV18; d_gene: TRBD1; j_gene: TRBJ1-3; abundance: NA; CDR3aa: CASSPDRDRGNTIYF; CDR3nt: TGTGCCAGCTCACCCGACCGGGACAGAGGAAACACCATATATTTT
v_gene: TRBV3-1; d_gene: NA; j_gene: TRBJ2-5; abundance: NA; CDR3aa: CASGQYDWYQETQYF; CDR3nt: TGTGCCAGCGGCCAGTATGATTGGTACCAAGAGACCCAGTACTTC
v_gene: TRBV7-9; d_gene: TRBD1; j_gene: TRBJ2-7; abundance: NA; CDR3aa: CASSATGGNHEQYF; CDR3nt: TGTGCCAGCAGCGCCACAGGGGGCAACCACGAGCAGTACTTC
v_gene: TRBV19; d_gene: TRBD2; j_gene: TRBJ2-1; abundance: NA; CDR3aa: CASSIKRGDNEQFF; CDR3nt: TGTGCCAGTAGTATAAAACGGGGGGACAATGAGCAGTTCTTC
v_gene: TRBV12-3/TRBV12-4; d_gene: NA; j_gene: TRBJ2-5; abundance: few; CDR3aa: CASSSKGDLGETQYF; CDR3nt: TGTGCCAGCAGTTCCAAGGGGGATTTGGGGGAGACCCAGTACTTC
v_gene: TRBV30; d_gene: NA; j_gene: TRBJ1-1; abundance: many; CDR3aa: CAWSRQNTEAFF; CDR3nt: TGTGCCTGGAGTCGGCAGAACACTGAAGCTTTCTTT
v_gene: TRBV5-1; d_gene: NA; j_gene: TRBJ2-1; abundance: few; CDR3aa: CASSPDSLYNEQFF; CDR3nt: TGCGCCAGCAGTCCCGACAGCTTATACAATGAGCAGTTCTTC
v_gene: TRBV2; d_gene: TRBD2; j_gene: TRBJ2-1; abundance: NA; CDR3aa: CARSSSSGRAYSSYNEQFF; CDR3nt: TGTGCCCGCAGTTCCTCTAGCGGGAGAGCTTATAGCTCCTACAATGAGCAGTTCTTC
v_gene: TRBV3-1; d_gene: NA; j_gene: TRBJ1-4; abundance: NA; CDR3aa: CASSPYAGGKLFF; CDR3nt: TGTGCCAGCAGCCCCTACGCTGGGGGAAAACTGTTTTTT